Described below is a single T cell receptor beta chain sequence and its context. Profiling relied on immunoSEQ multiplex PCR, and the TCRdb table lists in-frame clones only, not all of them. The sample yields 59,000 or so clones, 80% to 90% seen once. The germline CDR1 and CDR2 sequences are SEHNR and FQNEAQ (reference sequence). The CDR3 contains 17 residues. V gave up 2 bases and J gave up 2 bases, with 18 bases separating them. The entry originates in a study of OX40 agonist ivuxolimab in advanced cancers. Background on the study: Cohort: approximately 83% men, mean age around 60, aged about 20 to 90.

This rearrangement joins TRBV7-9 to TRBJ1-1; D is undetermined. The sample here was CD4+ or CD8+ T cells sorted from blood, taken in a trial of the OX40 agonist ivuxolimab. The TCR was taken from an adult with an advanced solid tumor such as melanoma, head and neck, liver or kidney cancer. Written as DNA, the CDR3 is TGTGCCAGCAGCTTAACGCCCCGAATTGGCCGCAACACTGAAGCTTTCTTT. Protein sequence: CASSLTPRIGRNTEAFF.